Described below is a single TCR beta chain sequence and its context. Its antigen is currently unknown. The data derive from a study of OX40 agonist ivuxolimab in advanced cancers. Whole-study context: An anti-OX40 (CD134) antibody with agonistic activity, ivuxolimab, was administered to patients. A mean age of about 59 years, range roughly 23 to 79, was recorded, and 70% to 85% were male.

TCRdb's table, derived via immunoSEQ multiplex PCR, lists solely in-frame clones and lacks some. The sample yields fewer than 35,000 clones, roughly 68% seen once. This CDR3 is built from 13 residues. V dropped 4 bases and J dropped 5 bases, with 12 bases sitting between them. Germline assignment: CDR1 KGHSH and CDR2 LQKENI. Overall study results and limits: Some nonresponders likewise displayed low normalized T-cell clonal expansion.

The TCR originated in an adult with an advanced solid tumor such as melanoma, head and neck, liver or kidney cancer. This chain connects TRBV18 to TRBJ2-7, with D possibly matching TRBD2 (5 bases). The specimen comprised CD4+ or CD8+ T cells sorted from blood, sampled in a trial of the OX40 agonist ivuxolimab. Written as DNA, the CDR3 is TGTGCCAGCTCACGCCGGGGAATCGACGAGCAGTACTTC. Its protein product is CASSRRGIDEQYF.